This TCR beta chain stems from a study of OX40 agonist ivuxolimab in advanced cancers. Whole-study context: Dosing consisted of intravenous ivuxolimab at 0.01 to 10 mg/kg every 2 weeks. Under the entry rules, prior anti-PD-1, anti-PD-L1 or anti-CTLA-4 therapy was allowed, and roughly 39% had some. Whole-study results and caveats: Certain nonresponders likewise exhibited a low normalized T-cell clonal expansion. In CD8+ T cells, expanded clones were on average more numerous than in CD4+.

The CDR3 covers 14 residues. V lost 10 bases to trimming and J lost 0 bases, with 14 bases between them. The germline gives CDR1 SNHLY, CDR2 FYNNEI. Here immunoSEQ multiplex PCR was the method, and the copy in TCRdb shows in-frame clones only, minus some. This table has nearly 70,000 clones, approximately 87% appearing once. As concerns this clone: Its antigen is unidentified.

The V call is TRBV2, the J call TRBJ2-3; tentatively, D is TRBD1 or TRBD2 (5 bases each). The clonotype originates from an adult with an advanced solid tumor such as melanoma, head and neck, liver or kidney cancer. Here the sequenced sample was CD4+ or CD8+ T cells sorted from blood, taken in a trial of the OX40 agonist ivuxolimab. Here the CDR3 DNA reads TGTGCCATCGCCCGGGACCGAAGCACAGATACGCAGTATTTT. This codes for CAIARDRSTDTQYF.